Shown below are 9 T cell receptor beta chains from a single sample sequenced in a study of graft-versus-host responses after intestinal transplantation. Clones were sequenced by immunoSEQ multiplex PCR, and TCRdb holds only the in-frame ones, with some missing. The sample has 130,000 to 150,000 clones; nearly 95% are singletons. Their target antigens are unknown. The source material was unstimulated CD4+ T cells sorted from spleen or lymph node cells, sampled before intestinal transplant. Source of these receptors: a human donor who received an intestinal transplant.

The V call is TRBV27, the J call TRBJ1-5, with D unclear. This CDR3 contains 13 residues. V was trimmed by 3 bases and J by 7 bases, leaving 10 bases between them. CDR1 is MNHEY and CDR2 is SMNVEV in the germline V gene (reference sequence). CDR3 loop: CASSFAGWQPQHF. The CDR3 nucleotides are TGTGCCAGCAGTTTTGCCGGGTGGCAGCCCCAGCATTTT.

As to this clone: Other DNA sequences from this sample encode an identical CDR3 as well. The CDR3 region is CASSPGDYGYTF. For the CDR3, the DNA is TGTGCCAGCTCACCAGGGGACTATGGCTACACCTTC. The J gene is TRBJ1-2, the V gene TRBV18; no definite D call. V lost 2 bases and J 3 bases, leaving 4 bases between the germline ends. The CDR3 has 12 residues. The V gene's germline CDR1 is KGHSH and CDR2 LQKENI.

This CDR3 is CASSQEGPGHRYF. In nucleotides, the CDR3 is TGTGCCAGCAGCCAAGAAGGGCCCGGCCACAGGTACTTC. The chain uses TRBV4-2 and TRBJ2-4; D is undetermined. Trimming shortened V by 0 bases and J by 15 bases, and 15 bases separated the two germline ends. The length of the CDR3 is 13 residues. Looked up from germline, CDR1 is LGHNA and CDR2 is YNFKEQ.

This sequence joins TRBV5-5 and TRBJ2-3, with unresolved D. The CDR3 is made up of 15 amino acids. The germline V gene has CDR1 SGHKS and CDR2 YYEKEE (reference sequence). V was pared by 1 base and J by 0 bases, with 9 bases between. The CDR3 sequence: CASSLMSASTDTQYF. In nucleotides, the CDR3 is TGTGCCAGCAGCTTGATGTCGGCTAGCACAGATACGCAGTATTTT.

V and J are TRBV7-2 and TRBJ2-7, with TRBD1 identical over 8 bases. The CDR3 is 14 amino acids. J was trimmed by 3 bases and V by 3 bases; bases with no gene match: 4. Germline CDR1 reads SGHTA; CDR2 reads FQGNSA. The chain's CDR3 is CASSFSGQGYEQYF. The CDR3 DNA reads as TGTGCCAGCAGCTTTTCCGGACAGGGCTACGAGCAGTACTTC. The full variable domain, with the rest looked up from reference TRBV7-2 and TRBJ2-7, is GAGVSQSPSNKVTEKGKDVELRCDPISGHTALYWYRQSLGQGLEFLIYFQGNSAPDKSGLPSDRFSAERTGGSVSTLTIQRTQQEDSAVYLCASSFSGQGYEQYFGPGTRLTVT.

The CDR3: CASSLGQGGYGYTF. CDR3 DNA: TGTGCCAGCAGCCTCGGACAGGGGGGCTATGGCTACACCTTC. The rearrangement joins TRBV7-3 to TRBJ1-2; TRBD1 matches at 10 bases. V gave up 5 bases and J gave up 4 bases; unmatched junction bases: 4. The CDR3 contains 14 residues. Looked up from germline, CDR1 is SGHTA and CDR2 is FQGTGA. The full variable domain, completed using reference TRBV7-3 and TRBJ1-2, is GAGVSQTPSNKVTEKGKYVELRCDPISGHTALYWYRQSLGQGPEFLIYFQGTGAADDSGLPNDRFFAVRPEGSVSTLKIQRTERGDSAVYLCASSLGQGGYGYTFGSGTRLTVV.

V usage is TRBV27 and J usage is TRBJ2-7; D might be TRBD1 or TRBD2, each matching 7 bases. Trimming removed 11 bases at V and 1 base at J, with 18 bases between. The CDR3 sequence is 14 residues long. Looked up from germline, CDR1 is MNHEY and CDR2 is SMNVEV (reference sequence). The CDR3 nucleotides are TGTGCCGGAACCCAGGGGGGGCCATCCTACGAGCAGTACTTC. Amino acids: CAGTQGGPSYEQYF.

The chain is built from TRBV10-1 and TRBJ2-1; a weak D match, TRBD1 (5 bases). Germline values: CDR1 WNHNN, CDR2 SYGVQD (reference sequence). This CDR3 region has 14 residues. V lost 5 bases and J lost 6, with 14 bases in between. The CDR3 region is CASSSTGASNEQFF. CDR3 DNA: TGCGCCAGCAGTTCCACTGGGGCCAGCAATGAGCAGTTCTTC.

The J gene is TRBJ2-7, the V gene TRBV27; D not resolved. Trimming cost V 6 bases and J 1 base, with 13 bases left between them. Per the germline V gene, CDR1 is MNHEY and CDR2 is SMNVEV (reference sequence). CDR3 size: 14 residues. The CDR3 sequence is CASSYDSYSYEQYF. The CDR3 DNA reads TGTGCCAGCAGCTACGACTCTTATTCCTACGAGCAGTACTTC.